This TCR beta chain was sequenced in a study of Ad26.COV2.S vaccination and SARS-CoV-2 variants. Clones were sequenced by immunoSEQ multiplex PCR, and TCRdb holds only the in-frame ones, with some missing. This sample has 85,000 to 95,000 clones, with 82% found just once. The CDR3 consists of 12 residues. V was cut by 1 base and J by 7 bases, with 6 bases left in between. Germline CDR1 SGHDT, CDR2 YYEEEE. V gene TRBV5-6 combines with J gene TRBJ2-1; the D gene is possibly TRBD1 (5 bases). The source of this sequence is a human donor who had recovered from COVID-19. The material was peripheral blood, obtained after recovery from COVID-19. The CDR3 loop reads CASSLWTNEQFF. CDR3 nucleotide sequence: TGTGCCAGCAGCTTGTGGACAAATGAGCAGTTCTTC.